A selection of T cell receptor beta chains follows, all from one sample in a study of CD8 T cells in Susac syndrome. TCRdb recomputed calls from the immunoSEQ multiplex PCR reads with MiXCR, one row per CDR3 protein. The table includes 250,000 to 300,000 distinct CDR3 sequences, around 84% detected once. Sequencing was performed on CD8+ T cells from PBMCs. The receptors derive from a human donor with multiple sclerosis. Each CDR3 is given with its conserved first and last residue. D genes are given only for firm matches. Only part of the rows carry a size: once, few, many, or a class if the clone is expanded.

d_gene,v_gene,j_gene,abundance,len,CDR3aa,CDR3nt
-,TRBV7-9,TRBJ1-2,-,15,CASSPRDRANYGYTF,TGTGCCAGCAGCCCCCGGGACCGAGCTAACTATGGCTACACCTTC
TRBD1,TRBV27,TRBJ2-1,-,18,CASSLGRTGGSHRNEQFF,TGTGCCAGCAGTTTGGGCCGGACAGGGGGCTCCCATAGGAATGAGCAGTTCTTC
-,TRBV4-1,TRBJ1-1,-,14,CASSQGPRSTEAFF,TGCGCCAGCAGCCAAGGTCCTAGGTCGACTGAAGCTTTCTTT
TRBD2,TRBV2,TRBJ2-5,-,14,CASGGYTSGETQYF,TGTGCCAGCGGGGGTTATACTAGCGGAGAGACCCAGTACTTC
-,TRBV14,TRBJ2-7,few,16,CASSLPRETGYYEQYF,TGTGCCAGCAGCCTCCCGCGTGAGACAGGCTACTACGAGCAGTACTTC
TRBD2,TRBV30,TRBJ2-1,-,13,CAWSLEWEGEQFF,TGTGCCTGGAGTTTAGAATGGGAGGGTGAGCAGTTCTTC
-,TRBV7-9,TRBJ2-5,-,14,CASSFHGGYPTQYF,TGTGCCAGCAGCTTTCATGGCGGCTACCCGACCCAGTACTTC
-,TRBV6-5,TRBJ1-1,-,16,CASSYSIGGHAFEAFF,TGTGCCAGCAGTTACTCCATAGGGGGGCACGCCTTTGAAGCTTTCTTT
-,TRBV9,TRBJ2-3,once,15,CASSEKGAYTDTQYF,TGTGCCAGCAGCGAAAAAGGGGCTTACACAGATACGCAGTATTTT
TRBD1,TRBV7-9,TRBJ2-5,-,16,CASSLGPTGGIETQYF,TGTGCCAGCAGCTTAGGTCCTACAGGGGGCATCGAGACCCAGTACTTC
TRBD1,TRBV20-1,TRBJ2-2,-,15,CSARRQGTNTGELFF,TGCAGTGCTAGACGACAGGGAACGAACACCGGGGAGCTGTTTTTT
-,TRBV7-9,TRBJ2-7,-,18,CASSPRRGLNRDRYEQYF,TGTGCCAGCAGCCCCCGCCGGGGTCTAAACAGGGACCGCTACGAGCAGTACTTC
TRBD1,TRBV7-3,TRBJ2-7,-,15,CASSWGTGEGYEQYF,TGTGCCAGCAGCTGGGGGACAGGGGAAGGGTACGAGCAGTACTTC
-,TRBV28,TRBJ1-1,-,14,CASSLRSVNTEAFF,TGTGCCAGCAGTTTGAGGTCTGTGAACACTGAAGCTTTCTTT